Listed below are T cell receptor beta chains from one sample, sequenced in a study of T-cell reconstitution after alpha-beta-depleted transplantation in children. TCRdb re-derived calls from the PCR reads in MiXCR, one entry per CDR3 protein. This sample has some 240,000 distinct CDR3 sequences, with 12% found just once. The sample here was PBMCs from the stem cell graft donor, taken from the stem cell graft. Source of these receptors: a human donor who donated a stem cell graft to a child with acute lymphoblastic leukemia. The CDR3 runs from the conserved cysteine through the conserved F or W. Fields, in order: J gene, CDR3 length, V gene, D gene, CDR3 protein. The D gene is left open where the match is weak.

j_call: TRBJ2-1; cdr3_length: 14; v_call: TRBV5-1; d_call: TRBD2; cdr3_aa: CASMTSGSWNEQFF
j_call: TRBJ1-4; cdr3_length: 11; v_call: TRBV6-5; d_call: NA; cdr3_aa: CASKANEKLFF
j_call: TRBJ2-1; cdr3_length: 16; v_call: TRBV4-3; d_call: NA; cdr3_aa: CASSQLGQGSYNEQFF
j_call: TRBJ1-2; cdr3_length: 11; v_call: TRBV5-6; d_call: TRBD1; cdr3_aa: CASSQGDGYTF
j_call: TRBJ2-7; cdr3_length: 14; v_call: TRBV20-1; d_call: TRBD2; cdr3_aa: CSAKTSGYPYEQYF
j_call: TRBJ2-5; cdr3_length: 14; v_call: TRBV9; d_call: NA; cdr3_aa: CASSVRTTSGTQYF
j_call: TRBJ2-7; cdr3_length: 13; v_call: TRBV2; d_call: NA; cdr3_aa: CACLVSRSYEQYF
j_call: TRBJ2-7; cdr3_length: 12; v_call: TRBV15; d_call: NA; cdr3_aa: CATSRSTGEQYF
j_call: TRBJ1-2; cdr3_length: 13; v_call: TRBV6-2/TRBV6-3; d_call: NA; cdr3_aa: CASSPQGNYGYTF
j_call: TRBJ1-5; cdr3_length: 13; v_call: TRBV28; d_call: NA; cdr3_aa: CASSLVSNQPQHF
j_call: TRBJ2-7; cdr3_length: 13; v_call: TRBV20-1; d_call: TRBD2; cdr3_aa: CSAREWTSGEQYF
j_call: TRBJ2-7; cdr3_length: 14; v_call: TRBV7-2; d_call: NA; cdr3_aa: CASSPFAGGYEQYF
j_call: TRBJ2-5; cdr3_length: 18; v_call: TRBV9; d_call: TRBD2; cdr3_aa: CASSAAPGAGGPQETQYF
j_call: TRBJ2-1; cdr3_length: 17; v_call: TRBV12-3/TRBV12-4; d_call: TRBD2; cdr3_aa: CASSFAPGLAGGNEQFF
j_call: TRBJ2-7; cdr3_length: 15; v_call: TRBV28; d_call: TRBD2; cdr3_aa: CASSSYRAGGLVQYF
j_call: TRBJ2-5; cdr3_length: 17; v_call: TRBV29-1; d_call: TRBD2; cdr3_aa: CSVGRLAGGGGQETQYF
j_call: TRBJ2-1; cdr3_length: 18; v_call: TRBV11-1; d_call: TRBD2; cdr3_aa: CASSLPRTSGSISSEQFF
j_call: TRBJ2-2; cdr3_length: 13; v_call: TRBV9; d_call: TRBD2; cdr3_aa: CASTGTTTGELFF
j_call: TRBJ2-2; cdr3_length: 13; v_call: TRBV24-1; d_call: NA; cdr3_aa: CATEGWNTGELFF
j_call: TRBJ2-7; cdr3_length: 13; v_call: TRBV20-1; d_call: NA; cdr3_aa: CSARGLDAYEQYF
j_call: TRBJ2-7; cdr3_length: 15; v_call: TRBV28; d_call: NA; cdr3_aa: CASSFLGRGSYEQYF
j_call: TRBJ2-1; cdr3_length: 15; v_call: TRBV6-2/TRBV6-3; d_call: NA; cdr3_aa: CASSYSRGLGSEQFF
j_call: TRBJ2-5; cdr3_length: 16; v_call: TRBV5-1; d_call: TRBD2; cdr3_aa: CASSSGTSGRGETQYF
j_call: TRBJ1-1; cdr3_length: 13; v_call: TRBV20-1; d_call: NA; cdr3_aa: CSARGRANTEAFF
j_call: TRBJ1-1; cdr3_length: 14; v_call: TRBV20-1; d_call: NA; cdr3_aa: CSASLGDMVTEAFF
j_call: TRBJ2-5; cdr3_length: 15; v_call: TRBV9; d_call: NA; cdr3_aa: CASSVVGSIDETQYF
j_call: TRBJ2-1; cdr3_length: 12; v_call: TRBV20-1; d_call: NA; cdr3_aa: CSANHAKNEQFF
j_call: TRBJ1-3; cdr3_length: 16; v_call: TRBV9; d_call: NA; cdr3_aa: CASSAGSDESGNTIYF
j_call: TRBJ1-6; cdr3_length: 14; v_call: TRBV12-3/TRBV12-4; d_call: TRBD1; cdr3_aa: CASSPGQGVSPLHF
j_call: TRBJ1-3; cdr3_length: 16; v_call: TRBV14; d_call: NA; cdr3_aa: CASSQGPGGSGNTIYF
j_call: TRBJ1-3; cdr3_length: 15; v_call: TRBV6-5; d_call: NA; cdr3_aa: CASSYSISYGNTIYF
j_call: TRBJ1-4; cdr3_length: 16; v_call: TRBV7-9; d_call: NA; cdr3_aa: CASSYSLDKAHWKLFF
j_call: TRBJ2-2; cdr3_length: 14; v_call: TRBV9; d_call: NA; cdr3_aa: CASRVTGNTGELFF
j_call: TRBJ2-7; cdr3_length: 15; v_call: TRBV20-1; d_call: TRBD2; cdr3_aa: CSASPPSGRSYEQYF
j_call: TRBJ2-7; cdr3_length: 15; v_call: TRBV7-2; d_call: NA; cdr3_aa: CASSPGGTENYEQYF
j_call: TRBJ2-5; cdr3_length: 15; v_call: TRBV20-1; d_call: TRBD1; cdr3_aa: CSAGASTGGSETQYF
j_call: TRBJ1-1; cdr3_length: 13; v_call: TRBV9; d_call: NA; cdr3_aa: CASSGNINTEAFF
j_call: TRBJ2-7; cdr3_length: 11; v_call: TRBV27; d_call: TRBD2; cdr3_aa: CASSGGGEQYF
j_call: TRBJ1-2; cdr3_length: 14; v_call: TRBV19; d_call: NA; cdr3_aa: CASSILGTNYGYTF
j_call: TRBJ2-1; cdr3_length: 14; v_call: TRBV7-8; d_call: TRBD2; cdr3_aa: CASGTGGPYNEQFF